The 5 T cell receptor beta chains below come from one sample, sequenced in a study of CD8 T cells in ankylosing spondylitis. TCRdb itself ran the 5' RACE reads through MiXCR, one entry per CDR3 protein. The data hold 250,000 to 400,000 distinct CDR3 sequences, with about 9.9% observed a single time. Sequenced material: blood, either unsorted or a sorted T cell fraction (not recorded which). The source is a female donor with ankylosing spondylitis or in good health (not recorded which).

This clonotype came up many times. The V call is TRBV20-1, the J call TRBJ2-2; D is undetermined. V was pared by 4 bases and J by 5 bases, with 14 bases between. The length of the CDR3 is 14 residues. CDR1 and CDR2 from the germline V gene are DFQATT and SNEGSKA (reference sequence). The CDR3 bases are TGCAGTGCTAATACCCCTTGGGGAACCGGGGAGCTGTTTTTT. Residues: CSANTPWGTGELFF.

The chain uses TRBV7-8 and TRBJ2-3; 8 nucleotides match TRBD1. The V and J ends lost 5 bases and 1 base, in that order; junction bases with no gene match: 2. Germline CDR1 is SGHVS and CDR2 is FQNEAQ. This CDR3 contains 14 residues. CDR3 sequence (DNA): TGTGCCAGCAGCCCGGACAGGGGCACAGATACGCAGTATTTT. Its protein is CASSPDRGTDTQYF.

The chain combines TRBV5-8 with TRBJ2-7; D is possibly TRBD1 or TRBD2 (5 bases each). Per germline, CDR1 SGHTS and CDR2 YDEGEE. The CDR3 contains 16 residues. V was clipped by 1 base and J by 1 base, with 15 bases between them. The DNA for the CDR3 is TGTGCCAGCAGCTTGCACAGGACTTTAATGTCCTACGAGCAGTACTTC. It specifies CASSLHRTLMSYEQYF.

The chain employs TRBV5-6 and TRBJ2-2; TRBD1 aligns across 10 bases. Germline trimming cut 0 bases from V and 4 bases from J; bases unmatched to any gene: 6. This CDR3 spans 17 amino acids. Germline V gene data show CDR1 as SGHDT and CDR2 as YYEEEE. As DNA, the CDR3 is TGTGCCAGCAGCTTGGCTGGGACAGGGGACGCCACCGGGGAGCTGTTTTTT. Protein: CASSLAGTGDATGELFF.

In this sample, this clonotype turned up many times. The rearrangement uses TRBV7-6 and TRBJ2-5, with no clear D. Germline CDR1 is SGHVS and CDR2 is FNYEAQ. Deletions cut 5 bases from V and 2 bases from J, with 15 bases between. The CDR3 is 15 residues long. DNA of the CDR3: TGTGCCAGCAGCCCTAGGGAAAATCGGCAAGAGACCCAGTACTTC. Translating it yields CASSPRENRQETQYF.